The subject of this entry is one T cell receptor (beta chain). Its target is unknown. The entry originates in a study of T-cell reconstitution after alpha-beta-depleted transplantation in children. Findings and limits, study-wide: Diversity of TCRbeta at day 60 was high in some patients, arising from surviving recipient T cells and thymic progenitors. Several hundred expanded graft clones reportedly gave rise to the alpha-beta T cells present about two months after transplant. At one year after transplant, newly produced T cells mostly accounted for T-cell counts and diversity.

Molecular barcoding with unique molecular identifiers was used for the TCRbeta library. TCRdb called the PCR reads again in MiXCR, with one record for every CDR3 protein. The sample lists fewer than 700,000 distinct CDR3 sequences; around 23% were seen once. The germline CDR1 and CDR2 sequences are MNHEY and SMNVEV (reference sequence). With 5 bases removed from V and 6 bases from J, the gap between germline ends came to 5 bases. The CDR3 is 10 amino acids. The sequence was collected from a boy under three years old who had a stem cell transplant for acute myeloid leukemia, so the T cells may come from the graft donor. The sample here was PBMCs, mostly from graft donor cells, taken 360 days after TCRalphabeta/CD19-depleted stem cell transplant. The chain couples TRBV27 to TRBJ2-7; D gene unclear. The CDR3 reads CASSPVEQYV. The CDR3 DNA reads TGTGCCAGCAGTCCCGTCGAGCAGTACGTC.